The 9 T cell receptor beta chains reported below all come from one sample, sequenced in a study of long-term antiretroviral therapy in people with HIV. Investigators performed immunoSEQ version v3.0 at survey level. The repertoire was sequenced with immunoSEQ multiplex PCR; TCRdb's copy has only in-frame clones and lacks some. The data contain approximately 25,000 clones, 70% to 80% of them singletons. Material: unsorted PBMCs, obtained 1.2 years after starting antiretroviral therapy. These receptor sequences come from a middle-aged woman with HIV.

This clone appeared a single time. This chain links TRBV30 with TRBJ2-1; the D call may be TRBD1 or TRBD2 (6 bases each). CDR3 length: 12 amino acids. Trimming cost V 2 bases and J 8 bases, with 10 bases left between them. The germline V gene has CDR1 GTSNPN and CDR2 SVGIG (reference sequence). The CDR3 coding sequence is TGTGCCTGGAGTTTCGGGGGCGATGAGCAGTTCTTC. Translated, it gives CAWSFGGDEQFF.

This clone has just a few counts. This sequence joins TRBV4-3 and TRBJ1-4; TRBD1 matches at 8 bases. Trimming cost V 1 base and J 6 bases; bases outside gene matches: 1. Germline CDR1 reads LGHNA; CDR2 reads YSLEER. The CDR3 sequence is 14 residues long. The CDR3 loop reads CASSQGQGYEKLFF. CDR3 bases: TGCGCCAGCAGCCAAGGACAGGGGTATGAAAAACTGTTTTTT.

The rearrangement joins TRBV10-1 to TRBJ1-1, with 9 bases that match TRBD1. The CDR3 runs to 13 residues. From germline, CDR1 is WNHNN and CDR2 SYGVQD (reference sequence). With 4 bases clipped from V and 11 bases from J, the junction kept 8 bases outside the gene matches. The CDR3 loop is CASSGGDRELAFF. In DNA, the CDR3 is TGCGCCAGCAGTGGGGGGGACAGGGAATTGGCTTTCTTT.

This clone was found a few times. The rearrangement uses TRBV2 and TRBJ2-3, with 9 positions matching TRBD1. The junction had 2 bases not matched to a gene; V was cut back by 4 bases and J by 0 bases. The CDR3 consists of 15 residues. Germline V lookup: CDR1 SNHLY, CDR2 FYNNEI. The CDR3 sequence is CASSGDRASTDTQYF. CDR3 DNA: TGTGCCAGCAGTGGGGACAGGGCGAGCACAGATACGCAGTATTTT.

CDR3 nucleotides: TGTGCCAGTAGTAAGGGTTTAGCGGGAGGCAATGAGCAGTTCTTC. It specifies CASSKGLAGGNEQFF. The chain joins TRBV19 to TRBJ2-1, with 10 bases aligning to TRBD2. CDR3 size: 15 residues. CDR1 LNHDA and CDR2 SQIVND come from the germline V gene (reference sequence). V shed 4 bases and J 6 bases; nucleotides not matched to a gene: 6. Full variable domain (outside the CDR3, taken from reference TRBV19 and TRBJ2-1): DGGITQSPKYLFRKEGQNVTLSCEQNLNHDAMYWYRQDPGQGLRLIYYSQIVNDFQKGDIAEGYSVSREKKESFPLTVTSAQKNPTAFYLCASSKGLAGGNEQFFGPGTRLTVL.

There are a few counts of this clone. The rearrangement links TRBV10-3 to TRBJ1-6; D perhaps matches TRBD1 (5 bases). V lost 3 bases and J 4 bases, leaving 10 bases between the germline ends. CDR1 and CDR2 (germline): ENHRY, SYGVKD. The CDR3 covers 15 residues. The CDR3 sequence: CAISEEAGYNSPLHF. CDR3 in DNA: TGTGCCATCAGTGAAGAGGCAGGGTATAATTCACCCCTCCACTTT.

This clone occurred once. The rearrangement links TRBV6-4 to TRBJ2-1, with TRBD1 identical over 10 bases. Per the germline V gene, CDR1 is MRHNA and CDR2 is SNTAGT. The ends lost 4 bases at V and 8 bases at J; junction bases unmatched: 8. The CDR3 length is 15 residues. The CDR3 spells CASSVQTGGWDEQFF. In DNA, the CDR3 is TGTGCCAGCAGTGTCCAGACAGGGGGCTGGGATGAGCAGTTCTTC.

This chain joins TRBV25-1 and TRBJ1-2; D is ambiguous. The CDR3 spans 15 residues. Germline CDR1 reads MGHDK; CDR2 reads SYGVNS. V lost 0 bases and J 8 bases, leaving 16 bases between the germline ends. The CDR3 DNA reads TGTGCCAGCAGTGAATATAGTGGCAACCAAGGAGGCTACACCTTC. Translating it yields CASSEYSGNQGGYTF.

The chain joins TRBV6-5 to TRBJ2-7, with D perhaps TRBD1 or TRBD2 (6 bases each). Trimming shortened V by 4 bases and J by 4 bases, and 14 bases separated the two germline ends. Germline V gives CDR1 MNHEY, CDR2 SVGAGI. The CDR3 is 14 residues long. CDR3 in DNA: TGTGCCAGCAGTTTTTTGGGGGGCAGGTACGAGCAGTACTTC. Translating it yields CASSFLGGRYEQYF.